This T cell receptor (beta chain) was captured by sequencing in a study of spatial heterogeneity in lung cancer. Time point described: blood at routine non-recurrence follow-up after resection. Sequencing was performed on whole RNA extracted from tumor and nontumor lung tissue, or from frozen PBMC, and the material was left unsorted. This clonotype showed up just a few times. V was clipped by 6 bases and J by 5 bases; unmatched bases: 12. The CDR3 length is 15 residues. Looked up from germline, CDR1 is MNHEY and CDR2 is SVGEGT. TCRdb fed the 5' RACE reads into MiXCR, producing one record per CDR3 protein. Among around 110,000 distinct CDR3 sequences listed, less than 15% were seen once.

The input for sequencing was PBMCs, taken at follow-up. This rearrangement joins TRBV6-2 or TRBV6-3 to TRBJ1-2, with TRBD1 identical over 7 bases. The origin of this receptor is a male donor with early-stage non-small cell lung cancer. In nucleotides, the CDR3 is TGTGCCAGCAGGCCGACAGGGACCCAGAAGTATGGCTACACCTTC. Encoded protein: CASRPTGTQKYGYTF.